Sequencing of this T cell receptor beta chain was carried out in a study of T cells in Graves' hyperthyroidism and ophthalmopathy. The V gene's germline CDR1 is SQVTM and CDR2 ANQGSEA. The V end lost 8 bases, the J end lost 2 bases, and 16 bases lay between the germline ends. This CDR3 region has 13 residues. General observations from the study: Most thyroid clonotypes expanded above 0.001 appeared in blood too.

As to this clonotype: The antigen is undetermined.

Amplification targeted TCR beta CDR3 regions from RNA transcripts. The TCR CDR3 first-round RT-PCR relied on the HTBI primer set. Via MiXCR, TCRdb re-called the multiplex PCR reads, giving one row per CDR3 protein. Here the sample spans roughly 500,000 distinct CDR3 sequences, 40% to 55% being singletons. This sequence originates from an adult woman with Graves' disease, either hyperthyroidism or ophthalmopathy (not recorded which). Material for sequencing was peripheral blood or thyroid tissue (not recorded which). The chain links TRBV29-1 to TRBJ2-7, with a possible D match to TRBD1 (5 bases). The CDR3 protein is CSSDRGRTYEQYF. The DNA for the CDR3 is TGCAGCAGTGATAGGGGCCGAACCTACGAGCAGTACTTC.